The 14 T cell receptor beta chains below were found in one sample sequenced in a study of shared clonotypes between healthy human individuals. Profiling relied on immunoSEQ multiplex PCR, and the TCRdb table lists in-frame clones only, not all of them. Of some 2.1 million clones in the sample, about 95% were seen once. The naive CD8 population came from CD45RO-negative cells selected for CCR7, without terminally differentiated effector memory CD45RA+ cells. The sequenced material came from naive CD8+ T cells sorted from blood. The source of these receptors is a man aged 18 to 35 in good health.

This clone was detected only once. The sample carries other DNA sequences with the same CDR3. J is TRBJ2-7 and V is TRBV5-6, with a possible D match to TRBD2 (6 bases). Trimming took off 4 bases at V and 5 bases at J, with 10 bases between the two ends. This CDR3 contains 12 residues. Germline V gene lookup returns CDR1 SGHDT and CDR2 YYEEEE. The CDR3 bases are TGTGCCAGCAGCAGGGCGGGAAACGAGCAGTACTTC. This translates into CASSRAGNEQYF.

The CDR3 protein is CSVEGGIHGYTF. DNA for the CDR3: TGCAGCGTTGAAGGAGGGATCCATGGCTACACCTTC. This chain links TRBV29-1 with TRBJ1-2; D is ambiguous. Trimming pared 1 base from V and 6 bases from J, leaving 9 bases between. The CDR3 extends over 12 amino acids. Germline V gives CDR1 SQVTM, CDR2 ANQGSEA.

Regarding this clone: Additional DNA sequences in this sample encode the identical CDR3. The gene calls are TRBV28 and TRBJ2-7; D may be TRBD2 (5 bases). V lost 5 bases, J lost 3 bases, and 11 bases lay in between. The CDR3 consists of 13 residues. Germline values: CDR1 MDHEN, CDR2 SYDVKM. CDR3 DNA: TGTGCCAGCAGTCCCCGGGGTGGCTACGAGCAGTACTTC. Encoded protein: CASSPRGGYEQYF.

With regard to this clone: This CDR3 is missing its conserved last phenylalanine or tryptophan, likely due to a read error. The limits of the CDR3 on the DNA are not certain, so only TCRdb's listed CDR3 is given. This sequence joins TRBV29-1 and TRBJ1-6; TRBD1, the D gene given by the table, was not confirmed from the DNA. Germline lookup yields CDR1 SQVTM and CDR2 ANQGSEA. The CDR3 length is 9 residues, termini included. CDR3 amino acids: CSAPGQGAL.

Note on this clone: This CDR3 is also generated by other DNA sequences in the sample. V is TRBV5-6 and J is TRBJ2-6, with D perhaps TRBD1 (5 bases). The CDR3 covers 16 residues. V shed 0 bases and J shed 0 bases, with 7 bases lying between them. Germline V gene lookup returns CDR1 SGHDT and CDR2 YYEEEE. In nucleotides, the CDR3 is TGTGCCAGCAGCTTGGCAGGGATCTCTGGGGCCAACGTCCTGACTTTC. It specifies CASSLAGISGANVLTF.

V is TRBV4-1 and J is TRBJ1-2; 7 bases align to TRBD1. The V segment lost 3 bases and the J segment 7 bases; nucleotides outside the gene matches: 2. CDR1 and CDR2 (germline): MGHRA, YSYEKL. CDR3 length equals 12 residues. The CDR3 DNA reads TGCGCCAGCAGCCAGAACAGGGGTGGCTACACCTTC. Translation: CASSQNRGGYTF.

V is TRBV2 and J is TRBJ2-3; 12 nucleotides agree with TRBD2. The V and J ends lost 1 base and 6 bases, in that order; junction bases with no gene match: 11. In germline, CDR1 is SNHLY, CDR2 FYNNEI. The CDR3 runs to 18 residues. This CDR3 reads CASSEGATSGGLRDTQYF. In DNA form, the CDR3 reads TGTGCCAGCAGTGAAGGGGCGACTAGCGGGGGACTTAGGGATACGCAGTATTTT.

With respect to this clone: The sample carries other DNA sequences with the same CDR3. The V call is TRBV27, the J call TRBJ2-7; 11 bases are a match to TRBD1. This CDR3 comprises 14 residues. Germline V lookup: CDR1 MNHEY, CDR2 SMNVEV (reference sequence). The J segment lost 3 bases and the V segment lost 5 bases, leaving 3 bases of the junction unmatched. CDR3 nucleotides: TGTGCCAGCAGTGCAGGGACAGGGGGCTACGAGCAGTACTTC. It is translated as CASSAGTGGYEQYF.

The V gene is TRBV29-1, the J gene TRBJ2-1; D gene ambiguous. The V gene lost 7 bases and the J gene lost 7 bases, with 11 bases spanning the gap. The CDR3 spans 11 residues. Per germline, CDR1 SQVTM and CDR2 ANQGSEA. The CDR3 protein is CSADQRNEQFF. For the CDR3, the DNA is TGCAGCGCAGACCAGAGGAATGAGCAGTTCTTC.

This chain uses TRBV7-2 with TRBJ2-5; 7 bases line up with TRBD1. This CDR3 spans 13 amino acids. The germline CDR1 and CDR2 sequences are SGHTA and FQGNSA. V lost 5 bases, J lost 7 bases, and 7 bases stayed unmatched. The DNA for the CDR3 is TGTGCCAGCAGCGAATATTCAGGGGGGACCCAGTACTTC. Protein: CASSEYSGGTQYF.

Here the CDR3 DNA reads TGTGCCAGCAGCGTAAGCGGGACGGCCTCCTACGAGCAGTACTTC. It translates to CASSVSGTASYEQYF. The chain carries TRBV9 and TRBJ2-7; 7 positions agree with TRBD2. The CDR3 extends over 15 amino acids. Germline CDR1 SGDLS, CDR2 YYNGEE. With V trimmed by 1 base and J by 0 bases, 4 bases remained unmatched.

The count of this clone is one. The genes are TRBV4-1 and TRBJ2-7; unclear D gene. CDR1 and CDR2 (germline): MGHRA, YSYEKL. Trimming stripped 1 base from V and 0 bases from J, with 10 bases between. CDR3 size: 15 residues. Here the CDR3 DNA reads TGCGCCAGCAGCCAAGTGGCTCCGAGCTCCTACGAGCAGTACTTC. Protein product: CASSQVAPSSYEQYF.

The chain employs TRBV11-2 and TRBJ1-2; D gene unclear. This CDR3 is built from 15 residues. Germline lookup yields CDR1 SGHAT and CDR2 FQNNGV. Trimming pared 0 bases from V and 5 bases from J, leaving 13 bases between. The CDR3, as DNA: TGTGCCAGCAGCTTAGAATGGAGGGTCGAATATGGCTACACCTTC. It yields the protein CASSLEWRVEYGYTF.

The rearrangement joins TRBV9 to TRBJ2-7; D might be TRBD1 or TRBD2, each matching 6 bases. Germline loops: CDR1 SGDLS, CDR2 YYNGEE. V was trimmed by 4 bases and J by 7 bases, leaving 18 bases between them. The CDR3 totals 14 residues. DNA for the CDR3: TGTGCCAGCAGCCCCAAAGGGGGGCTAATTGAGCAGTACTTC. The encoded protein is CASSPKGGLIEQYF.